The rows below give T cell receptor beta chains drawn from one sample of a study of T-cell reconstitution after alpha-beta-depleted transplantation in children. MiXCR, applied by TCRdb to the PCR reads, yields one record per CDR3 protein. Of about 830,000 distinct CDR3 sequences in the sample, about 15% are singletons; the top ten hold approximately 5%. The material was PBMCs, mostly from graft donor cells, obtained 360 days after TCRalphabeta/CD19-depleted stem cell transplant. These receptors were obtained from a male patient under 18 who had a stem cell transplant for acute lymphoblastic leukemia, so the T cells may come from the graft donor. Both conserved end residues are part of each CDR3. The order of the fields is V gene, clone size, J gene, D gene, CDR3 DNA, CDR3 protein. The D gene is left open where the match is weak. Size tells how often a clone was seen (once, few, many) or the class of an expanded clone, and some rows leave it out.

V gene: TRBV4-1; clone size: few; J gene: TRBJ2-7; D gene: NA; CDR3 DNA: TGCGCCAGCAGCCCAGGACCGGGCTCATGGGACGAGCAGTACTTC; CDR3 protein: CASSPGPGSWDEQYF
V gene: TRBV5-1; clone size: few; J gene: TRBJ1-2; D gene: NA; CDR3 DNA: TGCGCCAGCAGCTTGGCTCCGACATACAACTCCTATGGCTACACCTTC; CDR3 protein: CASSLAPTYNSYGYTF
V gene: TRBV15; clone size: few; J gene: TRBJ2-7; D gene: NA; CDR3 DNA: TGTGCCACCAGCAGAGAGGGACACCCCTCCTACGAGCAGTACTTC; CDR3 protein: CATSREGHPSYEQYF
V gene: TRBV29-1; clone size: NA; J gene: TRBJ2-7; D gene: TRBD1; CDR3 DNA: TGCAGCGTGCCGGGACAGGGTCTGTACGAGCAGTACTTC; CDR3 protein: CSVPGQGLYEQYF
V gene: TRBV15; clone size: few; J gene: TRBJ2-3; D gene: TRBD2; CDR3 DNA: TGTGCCACCAGCGGGGGACTAGCGGGAGCGAAGAGCACAGATACGCAGTATTTT; CDR3 protein: CATSGGLAGAKSTDTQYF
V gene: TRBV5-1; clone size: NA; J gene: TRBJ2-2; D gene: NA; CDR3 DNA: TGCGCCAGCAGCTTGATCGAAAATGGGGAGCTGTTTTTT; CDR3 protein: CASSLIENGELFF
V gene: TRBV7-3; clone size: NA; J gene: TRBJ1-2; D gene: NA; CDR3 DNA: TGTGCCAGCAGCCCCTCCCACGCGGACTACTATGGCTACACCTTC; CDR3 protein: CASSPSHADYYGYTF
V gene: TRBV20-1; clone size: few; J gene: TRBJ2-1; D gene: TRBD1; CDR3 DNA: TGCAGTGCTAGACAGCAGGGGGTGAGGCAGTTCTTC; CDR3 protein: CSARQQGVRQFF
V gene: TRBV28; clone size: NA; J gene: TRBJ1-5; D gene: NA; CDR3 DNA: TGTGCCAGCAGTTTATTGGGATCGCAGGCGAATCAGCCCCAGCATTTT; CDR3 protein: CASSLLGSQANQPQHF
V gene: TRBV4-2; clone size: few; J gene: TRBJ2-2; D gene: TRBD2; CDR3 DNA: TGTGCCAGCAGCCAACTTACGACTAGCGGGGGCACCGGGGAGCTGTTTTTT; CDR3 protein: CASSQLTTSGGTGELFF
V gene: TRBV12-5; clone size: few; J gene: TRBJ2-1; D gene: TRBD2; CDR3 DNA: TGTGCTAGTGGTCTTAGCGGGCCGCTTTACAATGAGCAGTTCTTC; CDR3 protein: CASGLSGPLYNEQFF
V gene: TRBV19; clone size: NA; J gene: TRBJ1-1; D gene: TRBD1; CDR3 DNA: TGTGCCAGTAGTTCCGGACAGGGGGGGAGCACTGAAGCTTTCTTT; CDR3 protein: CASSSGQGGSTEAFF
V gene: TRBV12-3/TRBV12-4; clone size: NA; J gene: TRBJ1-1; D gene: NA; CDR3 DNA: TGTGCCAGCAGTCCTTCCGGCACTGAAGCTTTCTTT; CDR3 protein: CASSPSGTEAFF
V gene: TRBV10-3; clone size: few; J gene: TRBJ2-7; D gene: TRBD2; CDR3 DNA: TGTGCCATCAGTGTCGGCGGGGGGGAGCAGTACTTC; CDR3 protein: CAISVGGGEQYF
V gene: TRBV7-9; clone size: NA; J gene: TRBJ2-2; D gene: NA; CDR3 DNA: TGTGCCAGCAGCTTAGGAGACAGACGTCGAACTCCCGGGGAGCTGTTTTTT; CDR3 protein: CASSLGDRRRTPGELFF
V gene: TRBV4-1; clone size: NA; J gene: TRBJ2-3; D gene: NA; CDR3 DNA: TGCGCCAGCAGCCAAGGTACAGGGACCGATACGCAGTATTTT; CDR3 protein: CASSQGTGTDTQYF
V gene: TRBV5-1; clone size: few; J gene: TRBJ2-7; D gene: NA; CDR3 DNA: TGCGCCAGCAGCTTGGAAGCCGAGCAGTACTTC; CDR3 protein: CASSLEAEQYF
V gene: TRBV4-1; clone size: few; J gene: TRBJ1-5; D gene: NA; CDR3 DNA: TGCGCCAGCCGGGGGGCCCCTAATCAGCCCCAGCATTTT; CDR3 protein: CASRGAPNQPQHF
V gene: TRBV27; clone size: NA; J gene: TRBJ2-1; D gene: TRBD1; CDR3 DNA: TGTGCCAGCAGCTCACAGGGGTGGAATGAGCAGTTCTTC; CDR3 protein: CASSSQGWNEQFF
V gene: TRBV11-2; clone size: NA; J gene: TRBJ2-1; D gene: TRBD2; CDR3 DNA: TGTGCCAGTTGGGCGGGAGGGCTAGGTGAGCAGTTCTTC; CDR3 protein: CASWAGGLGEQFF
V gene: TRBV9; clone size: NA; J gene: TRBJ1-4; D gene: NA; CDR3 DNA: TGTGCCAGCAGCGTGGGGAGGGCGGGCGAAAAACTGTTTTTT; CDR3 protein: CASSVGRAGEKLFF
V gene: TRBV6-2/TRBV6-3; clone size: NA; J gene: TRBJ2-7; D gene: NA; CDR3 DNA: TGTGCCAGCAGTTACGGCGTTTGGTACGCCGGAAGGAACCACGAGCAGTACTTC; CDR3 protein: CASSYGVWYAGRNHEQYF
V gene: TRBV7-2; clone size: once; J gene: TRBJ2-7; D gene: NA; CDR3 DNA: TGTGCCAGCAGCCCACAAGTAGGGGGCTACGAGCAGTACTTC; CDR3 protein: CASSPQVGGYEQYF
V gene: TRBV6-4; clone size: NA; J gene: TRBJ2-2; D gene: NA; CDR3 DNA: TGTGCCAGCAGAGCGAACTGGCACACCGGGGAGCTGTTTTTT; CDR3 protein: CASRANWHTGELFF
V gene: TRBV2; clone size: NA; J gene: TRBJ2-7; D gene: NA; CDR3 DNA: TGTGCCCACCTCCGGCGTGCTTCCTACGAGCAGTACTTC; CDR3 protein: CAHLRRASYEQYF
V gene: TRBV4-1; clone size: NA; J gene: TRBJ2-1; D gene: NA; CDR3 DNA: TGCGCCAGCAGCCAAGATGGGGGGGGCGTCTTCTACAATGAGCAGTTCTTC; CDR3 protein: CASSQDGGGVFYNEQFF
V gene: TRBV5-1; clone size: few; J gene: TRBJ2-7; D gene: NA; CDR3 DNA: TGCGCCAGCAGCTTGCAGTCCAGCGTTTACGAGCAGTACTTC; CDR3 protein: CASSLQSSVYEQYF
V gene: TRBV10-3; clone size: many; J gene: TRBJ2-3; D gene: TRBD2; CDR3 DNA: TGTGCCATCAGTGATAGTGCTGGTGGACTAGCATTCACAGATACGCAGTATTTT; CDR3 protein: CAISDSAGGLAFTDTQYF
V gene: TRBV6-5; clone size: few; J gene: TRBJ1-4; D gene: NA; CDR3 DNA: TGTGCCAGCAGTCCCTCCGGGGGAGGGGGTAATGAAAAACTGTTTTTT; CDR3 protein: CASSPSGGGGNEKLFF
V gene: TRBV13; clone size: few; J gene: TRBJ2-2; D gene: NA; CDR3 DNA: TGTGCCAGCAGCTTCGGGATCCCCGGGGAGCTGTTTTTT; CDR3 protein: CASSFGIPGELFF
V gene: TRBV4-1; clone size: many; J gene: TRBJ2-1; D gene: NA; CDR3 DNA: TGCGCCAGCAGCCCGAGGGGGAGGAGCTCCTACAATGAGCAGTTCTTC; CDR3 protein: CASSPRGRSSYNEQFF
V gene: TRBV5-1; clone size: few; J gene: TRBJ2-3; D gene: NA; CDR3 DNA: TGCGCCAGCGGCCCAGACTCAAGGGGAGATACGCAGTATTTT; CDR3 protein: CASGPDSRGDTQYF